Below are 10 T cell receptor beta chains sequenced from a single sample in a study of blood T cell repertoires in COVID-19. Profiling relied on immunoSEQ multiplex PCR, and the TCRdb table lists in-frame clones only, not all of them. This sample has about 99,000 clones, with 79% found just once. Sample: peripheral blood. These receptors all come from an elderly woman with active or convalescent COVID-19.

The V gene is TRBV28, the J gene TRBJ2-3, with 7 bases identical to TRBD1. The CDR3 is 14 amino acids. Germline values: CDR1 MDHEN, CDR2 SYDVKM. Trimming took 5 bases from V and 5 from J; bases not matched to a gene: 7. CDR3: CASSPNNRGDTQYF. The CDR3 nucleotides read TGTGCCAGCAGTCCGAACAACAGGGGAGATACGCAGTATTTT.

The CDR3 bases are TGTGCCAGCAGTTTATTGGGGACTAGCGGGAGTTCATCCTACAATGAGCAGTTCTTC. This translates into CASSLLGTSGSSSYNEQFF. V and J are TRBV28 and TRBJ2-1; 14 bases agree with TRBD2. After removal of 1 base from V and 1 base from J, the junction contained 6 bases not matched to a gene. Germline V lookup: CDR1 MDHEN, CDR2 SYDVKM. The length of the CDR3 is 19 residues.

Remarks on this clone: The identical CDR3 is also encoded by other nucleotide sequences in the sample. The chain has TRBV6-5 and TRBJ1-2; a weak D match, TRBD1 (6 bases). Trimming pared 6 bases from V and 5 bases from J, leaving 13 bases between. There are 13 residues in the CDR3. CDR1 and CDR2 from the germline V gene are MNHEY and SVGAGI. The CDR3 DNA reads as TGTGCCAGCAGGGAGACAGGATTGTATGGCTACACCTTC. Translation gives CASRETGLYGYTF.

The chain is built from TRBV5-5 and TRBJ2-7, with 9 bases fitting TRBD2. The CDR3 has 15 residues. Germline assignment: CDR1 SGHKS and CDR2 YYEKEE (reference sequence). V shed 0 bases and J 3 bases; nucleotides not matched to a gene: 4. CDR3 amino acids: CASSLEWTSDYEQYF. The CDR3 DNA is TGTGCCAGCAGCTTGGAGTGGACTAGCGACTACGAGCAGTACTTC.

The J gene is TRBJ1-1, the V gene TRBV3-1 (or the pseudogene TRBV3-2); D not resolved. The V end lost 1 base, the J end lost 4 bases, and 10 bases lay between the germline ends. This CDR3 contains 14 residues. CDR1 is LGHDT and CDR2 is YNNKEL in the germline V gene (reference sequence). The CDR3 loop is CASSQVRGRTEAFF. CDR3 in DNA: TGTGCCAGCAGCCAAGTACGTGGCCGCACTGAAGCTTTCTTT.

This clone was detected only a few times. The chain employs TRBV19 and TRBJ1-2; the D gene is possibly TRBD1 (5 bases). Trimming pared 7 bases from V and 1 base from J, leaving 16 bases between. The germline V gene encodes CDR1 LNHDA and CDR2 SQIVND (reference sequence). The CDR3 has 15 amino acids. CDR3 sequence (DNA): TGTGCCAGTACGGATGGGGGAGGGGTTAACTATGGCTACACCTTC. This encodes CASTDGGGVNYGYTF.

CDR3 coding DNA: TGTGCCAGCAGCCTGAGCCGTGGCTCGGAGGTCACCGGGGAGCTGTTTTTT. Protein: CASSLSRGSEVTGELFF. The chain links TRBV11-3 to TRBJ2-2; D might be TRBD2 (5 bases). Germline V gene lookup returns CDR1 SGHNT and CDR2 YENEEA. Trimming took 5 bases from V and 4 from J, leaving 20 bases between them. The CDR3 is 17 residues long.

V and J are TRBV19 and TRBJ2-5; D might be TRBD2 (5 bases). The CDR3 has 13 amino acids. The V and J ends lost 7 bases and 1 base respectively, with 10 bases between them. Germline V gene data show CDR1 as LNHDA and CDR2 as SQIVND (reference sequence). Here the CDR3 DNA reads TGTGCCAGTAAGCGGAATTCCCAAGAGACCCAGTACTTC. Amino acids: CASKRNSQETQYF.

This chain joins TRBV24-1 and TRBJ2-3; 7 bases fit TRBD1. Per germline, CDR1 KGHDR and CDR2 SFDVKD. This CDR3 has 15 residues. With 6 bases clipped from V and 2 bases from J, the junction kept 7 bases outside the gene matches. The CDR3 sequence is CATSNWDSPTDTQYF. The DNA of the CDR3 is TGTGCCACCAGTAACTGGGACAGCCCCACAGATACGCAGTATTTT.

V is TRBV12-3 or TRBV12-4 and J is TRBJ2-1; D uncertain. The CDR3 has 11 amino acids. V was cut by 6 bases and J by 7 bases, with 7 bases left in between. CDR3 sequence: CASSPENEQFF. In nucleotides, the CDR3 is TGTGCCAGCAGCCCCGAGAATGAGCAGTTCTTC.